This T cell receptor beta chain was identified in a study of T cell responses to AZD1222 COVID-19 vaccine. Profiled with immunoSEQ multiplex PCR; TCRdb holds only in-frame clones, not every one. The table lists 100,000 or so clones, roughly nine tenths of them singletons. Study-level findings and limits: Reportedly, nearly half of unique spike TCRs recognized epitopes outside B.1.351/B.1.1.7 mutations. It was only six AZD1222 recipients who were seropositive at baseline. Repertoires were collected only later (after the peak T cell response had occurred). Spike-wide vaccine-associated CD4 TCRs dominated at 160-218 and 743-854.

Note on this clone: Its antigen is not known.

This TCR derives from an adult who received the AZD1222 COVID-19 vaccine. Sequenced here: peripheral blood, sampled 28 days after the second AZD1222 dose.

CDR3 bases: TGTGCCAGCAGCCGCCGGACTAGCGGAGATAACACCGGGGAGCTGTTTTTT. Translated, it gives CASSRRTSGDNTGELFF. V usage is TRBV4-2 and J usage is TRBJ2-2, with TRBD2 matching over 10 bases. The CDR3 has 17 residues. From germline, CDR1 is LGHNA and CDR2 YNFKEQ. V was pared by 4 bases and J by 2 bases, with 7 bases of the junction left unmatched.